This TCR beta chain was sequenced in a study of T cell repertoires in cytomegalovirus infection. Study in general: An indication of both CMV infection and matching HLA type came from public TCR beta signatures.

This CDR3 is built from 12 residues. Germline V gene lookup returns CDR1 SGHVS and CDR2 FQNEAQ. V lost 6 bases and J lost 7, with 9 bases in between. This clonotype has ten or more counts. TCRdb ran MiXCR on the reads and lists one entry per CDR3 protein. Of 490,000 or so distinct CDR3 sequences listed, about 11% are singletons. The origin of this receptor is a human donor in good health (CMV status not recorded). Some clones in this sample may be carry-over from other donors' samples. Input material: PBMCs. The chain uses TRBV7-8 and TRBJ2-2; D is uncertain. The CDR3 protein is CASSRMVGELFF. CDR3 sequence (DNA): TGTGCCAGCAGTCGAATGGTCGGGGAGCTGTTTTTT.